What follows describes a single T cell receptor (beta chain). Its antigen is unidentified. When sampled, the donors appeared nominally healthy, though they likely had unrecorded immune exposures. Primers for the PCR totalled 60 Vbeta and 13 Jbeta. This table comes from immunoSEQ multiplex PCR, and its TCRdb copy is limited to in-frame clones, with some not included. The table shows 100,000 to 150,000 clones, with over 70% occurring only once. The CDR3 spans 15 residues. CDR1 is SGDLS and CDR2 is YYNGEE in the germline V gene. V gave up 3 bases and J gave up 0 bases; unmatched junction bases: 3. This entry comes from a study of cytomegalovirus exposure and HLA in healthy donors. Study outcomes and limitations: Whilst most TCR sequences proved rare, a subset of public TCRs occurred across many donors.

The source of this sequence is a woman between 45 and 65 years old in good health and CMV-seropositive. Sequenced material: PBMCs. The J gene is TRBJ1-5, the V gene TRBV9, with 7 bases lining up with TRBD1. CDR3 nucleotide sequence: TGTGCCAGCAGCGGACAGGGTTTTAGCAATCAGCCCCAGCATTTT. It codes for CASSGQGFSNQPQHF. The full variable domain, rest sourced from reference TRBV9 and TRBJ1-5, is DSGVTQTPKHLITATGQRVTLRCSPRSGDLSVYWYQQSLDQGLQFLIQYYNGEERAKGNILERFSAQQFPDLHSELNLSSLELGDSALYFCASSGQGFSNQPQHFGDGTRLSIL.